Included here is one T cell receptor (beta chain) sequence, with context. How the authors handled the data: Reference gene primer amplification gave estimated nucleated cell counts. The repertoire was sequenced with immunoSEQ multiplex PCR; TCRdb's copy has only in-frame clones and lacks some. The V and J calls and clone size were taken over from that table, and D and trimming were inferred from the DNA. Of 90,000 to 150,000 clones in the sample, roughly 80% were seen once. The CDR3 loop spans 18 amino acids. Trimming at V came to 4 bases and at J to 5 bases, leaving 14 bases not matched to a gene. Germline V gives CDR1 SGHRS, CDR2 YFSETQ. The record originates from a study of blood T cell repertoires in COVID-19. The wider study: Collection of acute and convalescent COVID-19 samples took place in the United States, Italy and Spain. Sources were T cells, B-cell-depleted T cells, or PBMCs; the material itself was cDNA or gDNA.

The clonotype comes from a man aged 50-59 years with acute or convalescent COVID-19. The sequenced sample was peripheral blood. The chain links TRBV5-1 to TRBJ2-2, with 10 bases identical to TRBD2. CDR3 nucleotides: TGCGCCAGCAGCCTCCCTGTTAGCGGGGGGACGGGAACCGGGGAGCTGTTTTTT. It encodes CASSLPVSGGTGTGELFF.